Listed below are T cell receptor beta chains from one sample, sequenced in a study of blood T cells in healthy people across ages. TCRdb processed the 5' RACE reads anew with MiXCR; each CDR3 protein has one entry. This table holds some 370,000 distinct CDR3 sequences, about 55% found once. The sequencing sample was made of blood. Receptors were obtained from a man aged 55 to 69 in good health. CDR3s include the opening cysteine and the closing phenylalanine or tryptophan. Each record gives: clone size, D gene, J gene, V gene, CDR3 DNA, CDR3 protein. A D gene is named only where the DNA matches it firmly. Size is stated for part of the rows, as once, few or many counts, or as a class when the clone is expanded.

abundance: NA; d_gene: TRBD2; j_gene: TRBJ2-3; v_gene: TRBV29-1; CDR3nt: TGCAGCGTCCCCGGGACTAGCGGGCCCCGCACAGATACGCAGTATTTT; CDR3aa: CSVPGTSGPRTDTQYF
abundance: NA; d_gene: NA; j_gene: TRBJ2-7; v_gene: TRBV5-1; CDR3nt: TGCACCAGCAGCCAGTCCCTCCTGACAGCAGATGGGAGCGAGCAGTACTTC; CDR3aa: CTSSQSLLTADGSEQYF
abundance: NA; d_gene: NA; j_gene: TRBJ1-1; v_gene: TRBV11-2; CDR3nt: TGTGCCAGCAGCTTAGGACCCACGGGGAACACTGAAGCTTTCTTT; CDR3aa: CASSLGPTGNTEAFF
abundance: many; d_gene: TRBD2; j_gene: TRBJ2-7; v_gene: TRBV18; CDR3nt: TGTGCCAGCTCACCGAGGGGCGGGAGTTCGGACGAGCAGTACTTC; CDR3aa: CASSPRGGSSDEQYF
abundance: NA; d_gene: NA; j_gene: TRBJ1-2; v_gene: TRBV6-1; CDR3nt: TGTGCCAGCAGTGAAGCGGACAAGGTATTCGATGGCTACACCTTC; CDR3aa: CASSEADKVFDGYTF
abundance: NA; d_gene: TRBD1; j_gene: TRBJ2-2; v_gene: TRBV12-3/TRBV12-4; CDR3nt: TGTGCCAGCAGGGTTAACAGGGGGGACACCGGGGAGCTGTTTTTT; CDR3aa: CASRVNRGDTGELFF
abundance: few; d_gene: NA; j_gene: TRBJ2-7; v_gene: TRBV14; CDR3nt: TGTGCCAGCAGCCAAATAGGGACCTACGAGCAGTACTTC; CDR3aa: CASSQIGTYEQYF
abundance: few; d_gene: TRBD2; j_gene: TRBJ2-3; v_gene: TRBV30; CDR3nt: TGTGCCTGGACTGCGTTTGGCGGGAGGACAGATACGCAGTATTTT; CDR3aa: CAWTAFGGRTDTQYF
abundance: many; d_gene: TRBD2; j_gene: TRBJ2-5; v_gene: TRBV7-2; CDR3nt: TGTGCCAGCAGCTTAGCGGTAGCTAGCGGCCAAGAGACCCAGTACTTC; CDR3aa: CASSLAVASGQETQYF
abundance: NA; d_gene: NA; j_gene: TRBJ1-1; v_gene: TRBV29-1; CDR3nt: TGCAGCGGGGGGGGCAGTCTGAACACTGAAGCTTTCTTT; CDR3aa: CSGGGSLNTEAFF
abundance: NA; d_gene: NA; j_gene: TRBJ2-5; v_gene: TRBV11-2; CDR3nt: TGTGCCAGCAGCCCCCGGGGGTTAGCGGAGACCCAGTACTTC; CDR3aa: CASSPRGLAETQYF
abundance: NA; d_gene: TRBD1; j_gene: TRBJ1-2; v_gene: TRBV12-3/TRBV12-4; CDR3nt: TGTGCCAGCAGGGTAAGCCAGGGGGCCGGCTATGGCTACACCTTC; CDR3aa: CASRVSQGAGYGYTF
abundance: NA; d_gene: NA; j_gene: TRBJ1-2; v_gene: TRBV20-1; CDR3nt: TGCAGTGCCAGCTCTCCGGACAGCCAGTACAACTATGGCTACACCTTC; CDR3aa: CSASSPDSQYNYGYTF
abundance: NA; d_gene: TRBD2; j_gene: TRBJ2-5; v_gene: TRBV6-6; CDR3nt: TGTGCCAGCAGTTACGGCGGGAGAGGGGCCCAAGAGACCCAGTACTTC; CDR3aa: CASSYGGRGAQETQYF
abundance: NA; d_gene: NA; j_gene: TRBJ1-2; v_gene: TRBV29-1; CDR3nt: TGCAGCGTTGAAATTGGAGGACCTAACTATGGCTACACCTTC; CDR3aa: CSVEIGGPNYGYTF
abundance: NA; d_gene: TRBD1; j_gene: TRBJ2-5; v_gene: TRBV6-1; CDR3nt: TGTGCCAGCTCCCCGTCCGGGACAGCCCTTGTCGTATTAAAGACCCAGTACTTC; CDR3aa: CASSPSGTALVVLKTQYF
abundance: few; d_gene: TRBD2; j_gene: TRBJ2-1; v_gene: TRBV20-1; CDR3nt: TGCAGTGCTAGCGGGCTAGCGGGACTATCCCGCGTGAATGAGCAGTTCTTC; CDR3aa: CSASGLAGLSRVNEQFF
abundance: NA; d_gene: TRBD1; j_gene: TRBJ2-5; v_gene: TRBV7-2; CDR3nt: TGTGCCAGCAGCTACGGGACAGGGGCCGCGGGAGAGCAGTACTTC; CDR3aa: CASSYGTGAAGEQYF
abundance: NA; d_gene: NA; j_gene: TRBJ2-1; v_gene: TRBV12-3/TRBV12-4; CDR3nt: TGTGCCAGCAGCCCAACCGGGGGGCTGAGGAACAATGAGCAGTTCTTC; CDR3aa: CASSPTGGLRNNEQFF
abundance: few; d_gene: TRBD1; j_gene: TRBJ2-4; v_gene: TRBV5-1; CDR3nt: TGCGCCAGCAGCCCCTCTCCGGGACAGGGCAAGTACTTC; CDR3aa: CASSPSPGQGKYF
abundance: NA; d_gene: NA; j_gene: TRBJ2-3; v_gene: TRBV7-3; CDR3nt: TGTGCCCTAACAATTAATCCGCGGTGCAGACTCACAGATACGCAGTATTTT; CDR3aa: CALTINPRCRLTDTQYF
abundance: NA; d_gene: TRBD2; j_gene: TRBJ2-1; v_gene: TRBV7-9; CDR3nt: TGTGCCAGCAGCCCCGGGACTAGCGGTAACAATGAGCAGTTCTTC; CDR3aa: CASSPGTSGNNEQFF
abundance: NA; d_gene: TRBD2; j_gene: TRBJ2-3; v_gene: TRBV24-1; CDR3nt: TGTGCCACCAGTGATCCTAGCGGGCAGTCCACAGATACGCAGTATTTT; CDR3aa: CATSDPSGQSTDTQYF